One and the same sample provided the 3 T cell receptor beta chains below, sequenced in a study of blood T cell repertoires in COVID-19. Some clones are missing from TCRdb's copy, which holds only in-frame ones; the method was immunoSEQ multiplex PCR. This sample has about 240,000 clones, with about nine tenths found just once. Sequencing used peripheral blood. The receptors come from a man aged 55 to 70 who had recovered from COVID-19.

The V gene is TRBV5-1, the J gene TRBJ1-6, with 12 positions matching TRBD1. Germline-derived CDR1 and CDR2 are SGHRS and YFSETQ. The CDR3 length is 15 residues. V was pared by 0 bases and J by 9 bases, with 1 base of the junction left unmatched. The CDR3 sequence: CASSLAGQGASPLHF. CDR3 bases: TGCGCCAGCAGCTTGGCGGGACAGGGGGCTTCACCCCTCCACTTT.

The V call is TRBV5-6, the J call TRBJ2-4, with a weak D call TRBD1 (6 bases). The CDR3 sequence is 14 residues long. Trimming left V 1 base short and J 6 bases short, with 11 bases between. Germline loops: CDR1 SGHDT, CDR2 YYEEEE. Here the CDR3 reads CASSLSPGVNIQYF. Here the CDR3 DNA reads TGTGCCAGCAGCTTGTCCCCAGGGGTAAACATTCAGTACTTC.

This chain joins TRBV27 and TRBJ1-6; 11 bases line up with TRBD1. The CDR3 consists of 16 residues. Per the germline V gene, CDR1 is MNHEY and CDR2 is SMNVEV (reference sequence). The junction had 0 bases not matched to a gene; V was cut back by 2 bases and J by 3 bases. Here the CDR3 reads CASSLGTGGYNSPLHF. The CDR3 DNA sequence: TGTGCCAGCAGTTTAGGGACAGGGGGCTATAATTCACCCCTCCACTTT.